A selection of T cell receptor beta chains follows, all from one sample in a study of T cell repertoires in cytomegalovirus infection. TCRdb redid the calling of the reads with MiXCR, one entry per CDR3 protein. The sample shows roughly 280,000 distinct CDR3 sequences, roughly 21% of them seen only once. Their antigens are not known. Sequenced material: cultured PBMCs, taken from culture after CMV antigen stimulation. Receptors originate from a human donor in good health (CMV status not recorded). Some clones in this sample may be carry-over from other donors' samples. CDR3s include the opening cysteine and the closing phenylalanine or tryptophan. Fields, in order: J gene, D gene, V gene, clone size, CDR3 DNA, CDR3 protein. D genes are given only for firm matches. For some rows the clone size is stated as once, few or many, or as a class when expanded; others skip it.

>TRBJ2-3|NA|TRBV11-2|many
TGTGCCAGCAGCTTAGCTCCAGGGCCGGGGGATACGCAGTATTTT
CASSLAPGPGDTQYF
>TRBJ2-3|TRBD2|TRBV20-1|NA
TGCAGTGCTAGAGATGCGGCGGGAGCGGGCACAGATACGCAGTATTTT
CSARDAAGAGTDTQYF
>TRBJ2-4|NA|TRBV12-3/TRBV12-4|few
TGTGCCAGCAGTTTGCCGAAAAACATTCAGTACTTC
CASSLPKNIQYF
>TRBJ1-6|NA|TRBV27|many
TGTGCCAGCAGTTTCCTAAACCTCAATTCACCCCTCCACTTT
CASSFLNLNSPLHF
>TRBJ2-1|NA|TRBV5-4|NA
TGTGCCAGCAGCCCCGCACCCCACAATGAGCAGTTCTTC
CASSPAPHNEQFF
>TRBJ2-3|NA|TRBV7-3|many
TGTGCCAGCAGCTTAATGGGTTCTCCTAGCGACGTTACCACAGATACGCAGTATTTT
CASSLMGSPSDVTTDTQYF
>TRBJ2-1|TRBD2|TRBV20-1|NA
TGCAGTGCTAGGACTAGCGGAATGTACAATGAGCAGTTCTTC
CSARTSGMYNEQFF
>TRBJ1-5|NA|TRBV4-2|few
TGTGCCAGCAGCCAAGCCGGGAGTAGCAATCAGCCCCAGCATTTT
CASSQAGSSNQPQHF
>TRBJ2-7|NA|TRBV7-2|NA
TGTGCCAGCAGCTTAGCGGGCCACTACGAGCAGTACTTC
CASSLAGHYEQYF
>TRBJ2-3|NA|TRBV5-8|many
TGTGCCAGCAGCTTGGTAGTGGGGGTGAGCACAGATACGCAGTATTTT
CASSLVVGVSTDTQYF
>TRBJ1-5|NA|TRBV25-1|few
TGTGCCAGCAGTGATTGGCGGGGATATAGCAATCAGCCCCAGCATTTT
CASSDWRGYSNQPQHF
>TRBJ2-7|TRBD2|TRBV7-2|few
TGTGCCAGCAGCTTAGGGTCAACTAGCGGGCCGTCCTACGAGCAGTACTTC
CASSLGSTSGPSYEQYF
>TRBJ1-5|NA|TRBV29-1|NA
TGCAGCGTTGATGAAGGGGGGAATCAGCCCCAGCATTTT
CSVDEGGNQPQHF
>TRBJ2-1|TRBD2|TRBV7-9|NA
TGTGCCAGCAGCTTGGGACTAGCGGGAGATATTGATGAGCAGTTCTTC
CASSLGLAGDIDEQFF
>TRBJ2-5|NA|TRBV10-3|few
TGTGCCATCAGCGGGGCTCAAGTACGGGAGACCCAGTACTTC
CAISGAQVRETQYF
>TRBJ2-1|NA|TRBV6-4|NA
TGTGCCAGCACGGACAACTACAATGAGCAGTTCTTC
CASTDNYNEQFF
>TRBJ1-5|NA|TRBV29-1|NA
TGCAGCGTGCAGGGTATCGGCAATCAGCCCCAGCATTTT
CSVQGIGNQPQHF
>TRBJ2-5|TRBD2|TRBV7-2|NA
TGTGCCAGCGGCCCGCAGAGATTTTCTAGCGGGGCGGAGACCCAGTACTTC
CASGPQRFSSGAETQYF
>TRBJ1-2|NA|TRBV7-2|many
TGTGCCAGCAGCCCCCGGGACCCGAGGGACTATGGCTACACCTTC
CASSPRDPRDYGYTF
>TRBJ2-5|NA|TRBV18|NA
TGTGCCAGCTCACCACCCGGCGGGACCCAGTACTTC
CASSPPGGTQYF
>TRBJ1-5|NA|TRBV27|NA
TGTGCCAGCAGTTTTGGGAGGGGAGGCCAGCCCCAGCATTTT
CASSFGRGGQPQHF
>TRBJ2-5|NA|TRBV4-1|few
TGCGCCAGCAGCCAAGATGGGTTAGGGGAGACCCAGTACTTC
CASSQDGLGETQYF
>TRBJ2-1|TRBD2|TRBV7-6|many
TGTGCCAGCAGCTCCCCTCAGGGCGGGAGGGCTACCTACAATGAGCAGTTCTTC
CASSSPQGGRATYNEQFF
>TRBJ2-2|NA|TRBV29-1|NA
TGCAGCGTTGGGACTACCGTGAACACCGGGGAGCTGTTTTTT
CSVGTTVNTGELFF
>TRBJ1-1|NA|TRBV20-1|NA
TGCAGTGCTAGAGATCGAGGCACTGAAGCTTTCTTT
CSARDRGTEAFF
>TRBJ2-1|TRBD2|TRBV5-4|NA
TGTGCCAGCAGCCCTAAGGAGCGGGAGAAATACAATGAGCAGTTCTTC
CASSPKEREKYNEQFF
>TRBJ2-5|TRBD2|TRBV28|NA
TGTGCCAGCAGTTTAAGCGGGGCTGGGGAGACCCAGTACTTC
CASSLSGAGETQYF
>TRBJ2-3|NA|TRBV15|few
TGTGCCACCAGCAGAGGGCCGGGTAGAAATACGCAGTATTTT
CATSRGPGRNTQYF
>TRBJ1-3|NA|TRBV6-6|NA
TGTGCCAGCAGTCCCGTCGGAAACACCATATATTTT
CASSPVGNTIYF
>TRBJ2-3|NA|TRBV2|many
TGTGCCAGCAGTGAATTGAGTGATACGCAGTATTTT
CASSELSDTQYF
>TRBJ2-5|NA|TRBV29-1|NA
TGCAGCGTTGAAAGAAGTTCCGAGACCCAGTACTTC
CSVERSSETQYF
>TRBJ2-1|NA|TRBV2|few
TGTGCCAGCAGTACCCCCCTGAATGAGCAGTTCTTC
CASSTPLNEQFF
>TRBJ1-2|NA|TRBV7-2|NA
TGTGCCAGCAGCTTAAGAACAGGTTATGGCTACACCTTC
CASSLRTGYGYTF
>TRBJ2-2|NA|TRBV27|NA
TGTGCCAGCAGCCCTGGACATACCGGGGAGCTGTTTTTT
CASSPGHTGELFF
>TRBJ2-1|TRBD2|TRBV12-3/TRBV12-4|few
TGTGCCAGCAGCCTCGGGACTAGCAGCCACAATGAGCAGTTCTTC
CASSLGTSSHNEQFF
>TRBJ2-6|NA|TRBV6-5|many
TGTGCCAGCAGTTACGATCCCTCTGGGGCCAACGTCCTGACTTTC
CASSYDPSGANVLTF
>TRBJ2-2|NA|TRBV6-2/TRBV6-3|NA
TGTGCCAGCACCCGGACAGCCACCGGGGAGCTGTTTTTT
CASTRTATGELFF